Given below is one T cell receptor beta chain in context. Germline lookup yields CDR1 MNHEY and CDR2 SVGAGI. Trimming removed 6 bases from V and 5 bases from J; junction bases left unmatched: 5. The CDR3 extends over 13 amino acids. This entry belongs to a study of blood T cell repertoires in COVID-19. Overall study: Italy, Spain and the United States were the sources of the convalescent and acute COVID-19 samples.

Clones were sequenced by immunoSEQ multiplex PCR, and TCRdb holds only the in-frame ones, with some missing. The data hold approximately 150,000 clones, with roughly 80% observed a single time. This receptor was identified in a man in his fifties with acute or convalescent COVID-19. The sequencing input was peripheral blood. This chain uses TRBV6-5 with TRBJ2-5, with 8 bases identical to TRBD2. The CDR3 DNA follows: TGTGCCAGCAGGGTTAGCGGGGAGGAGACCCAGTACTTC. It codes for CASRVSGEETQYF.